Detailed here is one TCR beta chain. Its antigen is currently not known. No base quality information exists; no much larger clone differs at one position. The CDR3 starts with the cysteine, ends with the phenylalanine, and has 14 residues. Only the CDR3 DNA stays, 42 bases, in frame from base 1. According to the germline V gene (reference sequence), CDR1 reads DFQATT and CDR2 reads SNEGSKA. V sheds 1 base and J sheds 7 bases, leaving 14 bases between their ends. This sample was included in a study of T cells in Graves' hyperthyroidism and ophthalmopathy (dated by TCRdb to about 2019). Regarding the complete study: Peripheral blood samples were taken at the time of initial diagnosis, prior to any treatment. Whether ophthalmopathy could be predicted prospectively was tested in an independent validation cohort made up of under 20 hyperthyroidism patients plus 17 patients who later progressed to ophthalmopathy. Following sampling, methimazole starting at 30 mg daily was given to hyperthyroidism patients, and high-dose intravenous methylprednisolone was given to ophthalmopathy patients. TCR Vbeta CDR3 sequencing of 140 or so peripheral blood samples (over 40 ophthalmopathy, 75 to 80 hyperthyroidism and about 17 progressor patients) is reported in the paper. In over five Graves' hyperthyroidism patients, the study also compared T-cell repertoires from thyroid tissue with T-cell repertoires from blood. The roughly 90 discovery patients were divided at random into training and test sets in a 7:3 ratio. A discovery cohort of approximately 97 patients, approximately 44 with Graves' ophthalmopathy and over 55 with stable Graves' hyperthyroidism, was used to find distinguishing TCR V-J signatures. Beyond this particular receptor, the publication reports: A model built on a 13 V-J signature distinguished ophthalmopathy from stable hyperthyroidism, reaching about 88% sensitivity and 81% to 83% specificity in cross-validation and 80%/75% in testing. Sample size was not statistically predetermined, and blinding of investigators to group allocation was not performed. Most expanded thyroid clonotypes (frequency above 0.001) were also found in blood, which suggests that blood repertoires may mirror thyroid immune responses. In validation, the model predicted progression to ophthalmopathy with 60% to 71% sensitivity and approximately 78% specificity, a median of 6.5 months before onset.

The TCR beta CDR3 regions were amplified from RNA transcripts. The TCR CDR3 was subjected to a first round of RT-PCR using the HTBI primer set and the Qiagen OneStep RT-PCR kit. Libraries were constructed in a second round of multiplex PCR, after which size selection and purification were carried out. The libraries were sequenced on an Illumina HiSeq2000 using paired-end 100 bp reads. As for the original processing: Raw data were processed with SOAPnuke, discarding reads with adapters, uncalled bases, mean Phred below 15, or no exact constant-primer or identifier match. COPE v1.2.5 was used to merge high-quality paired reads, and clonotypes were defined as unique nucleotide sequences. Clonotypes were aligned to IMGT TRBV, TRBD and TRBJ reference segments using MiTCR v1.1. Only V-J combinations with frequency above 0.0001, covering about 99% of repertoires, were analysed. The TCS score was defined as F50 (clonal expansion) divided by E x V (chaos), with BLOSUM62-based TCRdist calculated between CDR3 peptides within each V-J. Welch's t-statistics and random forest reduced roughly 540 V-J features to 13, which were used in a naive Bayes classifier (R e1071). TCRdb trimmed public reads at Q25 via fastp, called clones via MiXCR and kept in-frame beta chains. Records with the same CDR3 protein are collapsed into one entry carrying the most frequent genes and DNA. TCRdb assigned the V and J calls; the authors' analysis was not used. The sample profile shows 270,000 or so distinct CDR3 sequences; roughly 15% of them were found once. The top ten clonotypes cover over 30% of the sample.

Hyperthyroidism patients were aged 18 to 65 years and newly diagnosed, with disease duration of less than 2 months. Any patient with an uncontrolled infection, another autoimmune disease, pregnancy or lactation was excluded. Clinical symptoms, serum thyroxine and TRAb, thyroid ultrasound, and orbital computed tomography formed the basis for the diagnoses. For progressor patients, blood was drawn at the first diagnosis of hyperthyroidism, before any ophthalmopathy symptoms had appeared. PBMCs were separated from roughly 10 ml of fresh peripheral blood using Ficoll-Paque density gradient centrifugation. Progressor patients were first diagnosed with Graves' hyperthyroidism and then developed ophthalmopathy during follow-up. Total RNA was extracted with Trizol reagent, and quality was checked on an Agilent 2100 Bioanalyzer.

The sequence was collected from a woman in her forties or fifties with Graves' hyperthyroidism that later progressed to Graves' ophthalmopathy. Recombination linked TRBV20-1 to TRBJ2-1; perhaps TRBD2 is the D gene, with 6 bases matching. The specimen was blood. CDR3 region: CSARGVGSGNEQFF. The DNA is TGCAGTGCTAGAGGTGTGGGGAGCGGGAATGAGCAGTTCTTC.